This TCR beta chain stems from a study of post-analysis software for immune sequencing data. Study-level background: As for disease course, relapsing-remitting, secondary progressive and progressive-relapsing multiple sclerosis were all included. Whole-study results and caveats: Controls significantly exceeded multiple sclerosis patients in normalized Chao1 diversity. Included in a set of five TRBV segments more frequent in patients than controls were TRBV5-6, TRBV5-1 and TRBV20-1. Those samples that were prepared in the same batch co-clustered strongly by F measure.

In its sample, this clonotype was seen a few times. As yet, its antigen is unknown. One end of the junction does not line up with germline, which may come from a read error. The germline CDR1 and CDR2 sequences are SGHRS and YFSETQ. CDR3 size: 14 residues. Unique molecular identifiers were carried by the TCR beta cDNA libraries. Input amounts of roughly 0.9 to 10 million T cells were used. These gave 500,000 or so cDNA molecules, so each molecule approximated one T cell. TCRdb redid the calling of the PCR reads with MiXCR, one entry per CDR3 protein. The sample carries about 570,000 distinct CDR3 sequences, 30% to 40% recorded once.

This receptor was taken from a girl between 2 and 17 years old with multiple sclerosis. The rearrangement joins TRBV5-1 to TRBJ2-7; 8 bases are shared with TRBD1. Sequenced material: blood. The CDR3 bases are TGTGCCAGCAGCACTGGACAGGGTGCCTACGAGCAGTACTTC. Translation: CASSTGQGAYEQYF. The entire variable domain, with the rest obtained from reference TRBV5-1 and TRBJ2-7, is as follows: KAGVTQTPRYLIKTRGQQVTLSCSPISGHRSVSWYQQTPGQGLQFLFEYFSETQRNKGNFPGRFSGRQFSNSRSEMNVSTLELGDSALYLCASSTGQGAYEQYFGPGTRLTVT.